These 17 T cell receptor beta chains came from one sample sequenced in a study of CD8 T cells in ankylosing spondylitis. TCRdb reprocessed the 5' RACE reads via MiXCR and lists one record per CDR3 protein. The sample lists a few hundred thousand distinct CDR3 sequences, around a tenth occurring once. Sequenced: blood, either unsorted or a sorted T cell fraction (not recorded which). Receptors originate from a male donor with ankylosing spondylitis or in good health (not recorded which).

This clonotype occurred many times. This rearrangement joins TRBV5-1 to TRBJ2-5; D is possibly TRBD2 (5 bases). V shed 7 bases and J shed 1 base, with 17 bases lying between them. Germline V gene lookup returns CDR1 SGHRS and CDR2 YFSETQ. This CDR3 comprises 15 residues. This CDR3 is CASGDIRTLQETQYF. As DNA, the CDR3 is TGCGCCAGCGGAGACATCAGGACTCTCCAAGAGACCCAGTACTTC.

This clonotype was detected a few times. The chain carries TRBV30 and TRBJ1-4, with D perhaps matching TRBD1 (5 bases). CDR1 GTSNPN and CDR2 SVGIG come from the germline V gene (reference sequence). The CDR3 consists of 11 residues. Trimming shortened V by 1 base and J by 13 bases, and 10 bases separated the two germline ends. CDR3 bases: TGTGCCTGGAGTGACGGGGGAAGACTGTTTTTT. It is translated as CAWSDGGRLFF. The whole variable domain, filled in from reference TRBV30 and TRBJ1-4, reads SQTIHQWPATLVQPVGSPLSLECTVEGTSNPNLYWYRQAAGRGLQLLFYSVGIGQISSEVPQNLSASRPQDRQFILSSKKLLLSDSGFYLCAWSDGGRLFFGSGTQLSVL.

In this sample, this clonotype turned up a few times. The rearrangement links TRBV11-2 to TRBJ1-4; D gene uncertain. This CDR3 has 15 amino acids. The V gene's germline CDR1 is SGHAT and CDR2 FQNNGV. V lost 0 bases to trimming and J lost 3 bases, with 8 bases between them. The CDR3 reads CASSLDRLPNEKLFF. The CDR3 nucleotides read TGTGCCAGCAGCTTAGACAGACTGCCTAATGAAAAACTGTTTTTT.

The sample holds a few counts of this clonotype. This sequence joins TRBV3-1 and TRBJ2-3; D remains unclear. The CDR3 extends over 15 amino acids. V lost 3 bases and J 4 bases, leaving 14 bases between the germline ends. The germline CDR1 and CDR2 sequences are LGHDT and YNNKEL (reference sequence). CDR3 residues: CASSHPDGASDTQYF. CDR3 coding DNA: TGTGCCAGCAGCCATCCGGACGGAGCCTCAGATACGCAGTATTTT.

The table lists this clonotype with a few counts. In DNA form, the CDR3 reads TGTGCCAGCAGTTTATCCCCTGAGAAGTTAGGCTACGAGCAGTACTTC. It encodes CASSLSPEKLGYEQYF. V usage is TRBV28 and J usage is TRBJ2-7; D uncertain. The CDR3 loop spans 16 amino acids. Germline V gene lookup returns CDR1 MDHEN and CDR2 SYDVKM. V lost 1 base and J lost 3, with 16 bases in between.

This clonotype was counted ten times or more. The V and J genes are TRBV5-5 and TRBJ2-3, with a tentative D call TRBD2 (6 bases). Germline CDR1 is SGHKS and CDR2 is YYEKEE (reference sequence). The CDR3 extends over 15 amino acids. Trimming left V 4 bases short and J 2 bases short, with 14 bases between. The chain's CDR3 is CASSLLGGPTDTQYF. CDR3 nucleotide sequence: TGTGCCAGCAGCCTCCTAGGAGGGCCCACAGATACGCAGTATTTT.

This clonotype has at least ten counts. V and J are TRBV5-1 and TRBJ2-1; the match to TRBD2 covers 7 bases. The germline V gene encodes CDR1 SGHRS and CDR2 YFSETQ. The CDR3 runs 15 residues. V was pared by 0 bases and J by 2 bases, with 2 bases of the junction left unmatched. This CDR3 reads CASSLGRETYNEQFF. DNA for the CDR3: TGCGCCAGCAGCTTGGGGCGGGAGACCTACAATGAGCAGTTCTTC.

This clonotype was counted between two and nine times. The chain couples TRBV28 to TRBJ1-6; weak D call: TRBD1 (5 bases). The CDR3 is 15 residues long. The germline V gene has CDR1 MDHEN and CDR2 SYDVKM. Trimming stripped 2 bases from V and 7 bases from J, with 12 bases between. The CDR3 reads CASSLEGRGNSPLHF. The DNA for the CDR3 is TGTGCCAGCAGTTTAGAGGGACGGGGGAATTCACCCCTCCACTTT.

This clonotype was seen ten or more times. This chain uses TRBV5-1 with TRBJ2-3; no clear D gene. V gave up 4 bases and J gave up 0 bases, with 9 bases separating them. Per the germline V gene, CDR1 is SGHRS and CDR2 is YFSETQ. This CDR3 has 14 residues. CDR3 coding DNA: TGCGCCAGCAGCCCCAGGTCTAGCACAGATACGCAGTATTTT. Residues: CASSPRSSTDTQYF.

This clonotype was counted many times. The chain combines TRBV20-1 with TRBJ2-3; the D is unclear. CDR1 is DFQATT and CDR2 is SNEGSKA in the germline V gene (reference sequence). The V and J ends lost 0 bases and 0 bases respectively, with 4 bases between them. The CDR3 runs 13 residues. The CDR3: CSARDLSTDTQYF. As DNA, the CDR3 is TGCAGTGCTAGAGATCTAAGCACAGATACGCAGTATTTT.

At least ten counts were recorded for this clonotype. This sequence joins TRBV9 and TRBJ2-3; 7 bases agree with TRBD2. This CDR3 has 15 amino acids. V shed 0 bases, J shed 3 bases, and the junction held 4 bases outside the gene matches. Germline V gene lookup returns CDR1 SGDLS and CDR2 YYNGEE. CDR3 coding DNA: TGTGCCAGCAGCGTAGCGGGAGGTCCAACAGATACGCAGTATTTT. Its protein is CASSVAGGPTDTQYF.

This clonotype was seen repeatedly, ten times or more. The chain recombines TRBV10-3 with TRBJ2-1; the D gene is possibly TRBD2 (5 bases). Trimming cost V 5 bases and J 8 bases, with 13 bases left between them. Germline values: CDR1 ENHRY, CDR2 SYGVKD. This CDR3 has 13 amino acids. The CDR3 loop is CAISPGEPYEQFF. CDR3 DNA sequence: TGTGCCATCAGTCCTGGGGAGCCCTATGAGCAGTTCTTC.

The CDR3 spells CSVPGEPMNTEAFF. The CDR3 coding sequence is TGCAGCGTTCCCGGGGAGCCCATGAACACTGAAGCTTTCTTT. The J gene is TRBJ1-1, the V gene TRBV29-1; D uncertain. The germline V gene has CDR1 SQVTM and CDR2 ANQGSEA. V lost 5 bases and J lost 0, with 13 bases in between. The CDR3 has 14 residues.

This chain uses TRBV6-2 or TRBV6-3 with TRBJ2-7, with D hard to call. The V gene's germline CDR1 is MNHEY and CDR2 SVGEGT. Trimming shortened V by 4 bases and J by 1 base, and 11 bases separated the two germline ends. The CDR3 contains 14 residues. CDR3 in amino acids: CASSWTDGSYEQYF. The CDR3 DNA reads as TGTGCCAGCAGTTGGACCGACGGGTCCTACGAGCAGTACTTC.

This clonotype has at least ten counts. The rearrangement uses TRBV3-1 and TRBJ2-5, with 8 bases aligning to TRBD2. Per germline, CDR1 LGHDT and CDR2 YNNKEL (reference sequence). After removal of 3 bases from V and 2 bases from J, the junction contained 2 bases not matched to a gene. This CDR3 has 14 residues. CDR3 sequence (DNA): TGTGCCAGCAGCCATAGCGGGGTTCAAGAGACCCAGTACTTC. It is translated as CASSHSGVQETQYF.

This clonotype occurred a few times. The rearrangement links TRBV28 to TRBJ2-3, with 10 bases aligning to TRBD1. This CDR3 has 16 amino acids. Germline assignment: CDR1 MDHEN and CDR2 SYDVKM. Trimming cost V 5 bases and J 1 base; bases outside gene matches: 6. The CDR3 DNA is TGTGCCAGCAGTAAAGCTGACAGGGGGCGCACAGATACGCAGTATTTT. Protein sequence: CASSKADRGRTDTQYF. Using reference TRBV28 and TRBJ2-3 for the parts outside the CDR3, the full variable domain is DVKVTQSSRYLVKRTGEKVFLECVQDMDHENMFWYRQDPGLGLRLIYFSYDVKMKEKGDIPEGYSVSREKKERFSLILESASTNQTSMYLCASSKADRGRTDTQYFGPGTRLTVL.

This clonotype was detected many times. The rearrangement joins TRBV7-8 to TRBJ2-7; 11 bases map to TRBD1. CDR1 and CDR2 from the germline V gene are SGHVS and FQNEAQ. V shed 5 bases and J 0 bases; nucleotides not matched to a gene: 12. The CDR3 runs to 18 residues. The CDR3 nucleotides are TGTGCCAGCAGCCCCGGGGGGACAGGGGGTTCGAGCTCCTACGAGCAGTACTTC. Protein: CASSPGGTGGSSSYEQYF.